The clone carrying this T cell receptor (beta chain) was recorded a few times. The antigen is undetermined. A read error is possible here, since a much larger clone lies one base away. The sample belongs to a study of metastatic and nonmetastatic thyroid tumors. The wider study: The study looked at repertoires side by side in blood and in tumor or nodule tissue from malignant and benign thyroid patients. Points from the study as a whole: According to reports, the diversity of TCR beta was significantly higher in malignant thyroid tumors than in benign nodules, and this held in both blood and tumor samples.

Original processing notes: Clinicopathological groups differed in CDR3, with these differences serving to build a distant-metastasis classifier for papillary thyroid cancer. Via MiXCR, TCRdb re-called the PCR reads. In this record, the V and J calls reflect TCRdb's handling and not the investigators' own analysis. The table has fewer than 20,000 clones, about 22% seen once. V shed 3 bases and J shed 7 bases, with 9 bases lying between them. The CDR3 runs 12 residues. Prior to thyroid surgery, none of the patients had received any treatment. V is TRBV12-3 or TRBV12-4 and J is TRBJ1-1; tentative D call: TRBD1 (6 bases). The sequenced sample consisted of adjacent normal tissue. This TCR was sampled from a female donor with papillary thyroid cancer or a benign thyroid nodule (not recorded which). Some clones in this sample may be carry-over from other donors' samples. For the CDR3, the DNA is TGTGCCAGCAGTTTGGAGGGGGTTGAAGCTTTCTTT. As protein: CASSLEGVEAFF.